This TCR beta chain was documented in a study of human T cells and chemical hapten exposure. Study as a whole: TCR yields differed between samples (mainly from small differences in pooled library volume). General study findings and limits: Those TCRs sitting above 1 in 1000 frequency stayed the same with DPC sensitization. PT1 expanded TCR numbers tracked positively with patch test score. Significantly greater numbers of large CDR3 similarity clusters came from expanded TCRs than from controls.

TCRdb fed the RACE reads into MiXCR, producing one record per CDR3 protein. The profile covers some 200,000 distinct CDR3 sequences, with around 24% appearing a single time and about 6.7% taken by the ten largest. Described time point: patch test 1, 2 weeks after DPC sensitization. Described treatment: therapeutic diphenylcyclopropenone sensitization with weekly scalp DPC. Concerning this clonotype: The antigen is not known.

V lost 5 bases and J 1 base, leaving 11 bases between the germline ends. This CDR3 is built from 14 residues. Germline V CDR1 and CDR2: SEHNR, FQNEAQ (reference sequence). This sequence originates from a woman between 45 and 65 years old with alopecia areata. Some clones in this sample may be carry-over from other donors' samples. The chain has TRBV7-9 and TRBJ1-2; no clear D. Sequenced here: whole blood, sampled in connection with sensitization to the hapten diphenylcyclopropenone (DPC). The DNA for the CDR3 is TGTGCCAGCAGCCCTTCCGTGGTTAACTATGGCTACACCTTC. This sequence encodes CASSPSVVNYGYTF. The whole variable domain, remainder taken from reference TRBV7-9 and TRBJ1-2, is DTGVSQNPRHKITKRGQNVTFRCDPISEHNRLYWYRQTLGQGPEFLTYFQNEAQLEKSRLLSDRFSAERPKGSFSTLEIQRTEQGDSAMYLCASSPSVVNYGYTFGSGTRLTVV.